These 20 T cell receptor beta chains share one sample of origin, sequenced in a study of cytomegalovirus exposure and HLA in healthy donors. TCRdb's copy holds only in-frame clones and misses some; the assay was immunoSEQ multiplex PCR. The sample has about 110,000 clones, 70% to 90% seen once. The specimen sequenced was PBMCs. All receptors come from a young woman in good health and CMV-seronegative.

The chain combines TRBV5-6 with TRBJ2-1; 7 bases map to TRBD1. Germline V gene lookup returns CDR1 SGHDT and CDR2 YYEEEE. The ends lost 5 bases at V and 2 bases at J; junction bases unmatched: 7. This CDR3 comprises 15 residues. CDR3 amino acids: CASSYRGGAYNEQFF. CDR3 DNA: TGTGCCAGCAGTTATAGAGGGGGCGCCTACAATGAGCAGTTCTTC.

V and J are TRBV5-8 and TRBJ2-7, with D maybe TRBD1 (5 bases). CDR3 length: 13 residues. Trimming cost V 2 bases and J 3 bases, with 9 bases left between them. Per the germline V gene, CDR1 is SGHTS and CDR2 is YDEGEE. CDR3 coding DNA: TGTGCCAGCAGCTTTGGGGCCCTCTACGAGCAGTACTTC. Protein product: CASSFGALYEQYF.

The chain couples TRBV5-6 to TRBJ1-4, with D tentatively TRBD1 (5 bases). The CDR3 spans 16 residues. CDR1 is SGHDT and CDR2 is YYEEEE in the germline V gene. V lost 5 bases and J lost 2, with 16 bases in between. The CDR3 protein is CASSLGPGSTNEKLFF. The CDR3 DNA follows: TGTGCCAGCAGTTTAGGGCCAGGGTCCACTAATGAAAAACTGTTTTTT.

The chain has TRBV7-6 and TRBJ1-1; 7 positions match TRBD1. This CDR3 contains 15 residues. V gave up 5 bases and J gave up 3 bases; unmatched junction bases: 9. Germline-derived CDR1 and CDR2 are SGHVS and FNYEAQ. The CDR3 bases are TGTGCCAGCAGCCCAGACAGGGCGGATGACACTGAAGCTTTCTTT. This encodes CASSPDRADDTEAFF. Combining the CDR3 with reference TRBV7-6 and TRBJ1-1 gives the whole variable domain GAGVSQSPRYKVTKRGQDVALRCDPISGHVSLYWYRQALGQGPEFLTYFNYEAQQDKSGLPNDRFSAERPEGSISTLTIQRTEQRDSAMYRCASSPDRADDTEAFFGQGTRLTVV.

The J gene is TRBJ1-3, the V gene TRBV5-1; D call uncertain. Germline CDR1 reads SGHRS; CDR2 reads YFSETQ. With 0 bases removed from V and 4 bases from J, the gap between germline ends came to 5 bases. The CDR3 length is 13 residues. The CDR3: CASSLVQGNTIYF. CDR3 DNA sequence: TGCGCCAGCAGCTTGGTGCAGGGAAACACCATATATTTT.

As for this clone: Other DNA sequences within the sample encode an identical CDR3. V usage is TRBV29-1 and J usage is TRBJ1-1; D may be TRBD1 (5 bases). Between the trimmed V and J ends, which lost 3 bases and 5 bases, there was a span of 7 bases. CDR3 size: 11 residues. CDR1 SQVTM and CDR2 ANQGSEA come from the germline V gene. CDR3 protein: CSVDRGTEAFF. The CDR3 coding sequence is TGCAGCGTTGATCGGGGGACTGAAGCTTTCTTT. The full variable domain, rest sourced from reference TRBV29-1 and TRBJ1-1, is SAVISQKPSRDICQRGTSLTIQCQVDSQVTMMFWYRQQPGQSLTLIATANQGSEATYESGFVIDKFPISRPNLTFSTLTVSNMSPEDSSIYLCSVDRGTEAFFGQGTRLTVV.

The chain combines TRBV5-4 with TRBJ1-2; D gene ambiguous. The germline V gene has CDR1 SGHNT and CDR2 YYREEE (reference sequence). The V gene lost 3 bases and the J gene lost 0 bases, with 18 bases spanning the gap. CDR3 length equals 17 residues. The DNA for the CDR3 is TGTGCCAGCAGCTCCCTAGTCATCGGTTCTACTAACTATGGCTACACCTTC. Amino acids: CASSSLVIGSTNYGYTF.

V is TRBV6-1 and J is TRBJ2-6; D may be TRBD2 (5 bases). The CDR3 runs 16 residues. Germline loops: CDR1 MNHNS, CDR2 SASEGT. V was shortened by 0 bases and J by 3 bases, with 9 bases between the two germline ends. CDR3 coding DNA: TGTGCCAGCAGTGAAGCGGGAGCGTTTGGGGCCAACGTCCTGACTTTC. The encoded protein is CASSEAGAFGANVLTF.

CDR3 nucleotide sequence: TGCGCCAGCAGCTTGAGAACAGGGGCCCCAACGCGCGTACAGTTCTTC. Translation: CASSLRTGAPTRVQFF. The chain couples TRBV5-1 to TRBJ2-1, with 7 bases identical to TRBD1. After removal of 1 base from V and 13 bases from J, the junction contained 17 bases not matched to a gene. The CDR3 runs 16 residues. Per germline, CDR1 SGHRS and CDR2 YFSETQ.

This rearrangement joins TRBV7-2 to TRBJ1-2, with 7 bases aligning to TRBD1. There are 12 residues in the CDR3. After removal of 1 base from V and 14 bases from J, the junction contained 7 bases not matched to a gene. The germline V gene encodes CDR1 SGHTA and CDR2 FQGNSA. This chain's CDR3 is CASSLESRTGTF. The CDR3 DNA is TGTGCCAGCAGCTTAGAGAGTAGGACAGGAACCTTC.

The chain recombines TRBV5-1 with TRBJ2-7; 10 bases match TRBD2. The ends lost 7 bases at V and 5 bases at J; junction bases unmatched: 15. This CDR3 has 16 residues. CDR1 is SGHRS and CDR2 is YFSETQ in the germline V gene. The DNA of the CDR3 is TGCGCCAGCGCGCCGGGAAATAGCGGGAGGCTCCACGAGCAGTACTTC. Its translation is CASAPGNSGRLHEQYF.

The V and J genes are TRBV28 and TRBJ1-1, with TRBD1 matching over 9 bases. The trim removed 3 bases at V and 7 bases at J, leaving 6 bases unmatched. Germline assignment: CDR1 MDHEN and CDR2 SYDVKM. The CDR3 spans 14 residues. The CDR3, as DNA: TGTGCCAGCAGTTTTACAGGGGGCTCGATTGAAGCTTTCTTT. Translated, it gives CASSFTGGSIEAFF. Drawing the rest from reference TRBV28 and TRBJ1-1, the complete variable domain is DVKVTQSSRYLVKRTGEKVFLECVQDMDHENMFWYRQDPGLGLRLIYFSYDVKMKEKGDIPEGYSVSREKKERFSLILESASTNQTSMYLCASSFTGGSIEAFFGQGTRLTVV.

This clone has only a few counts. Within the sample, other DNA sequences also encode this same CDR3. V and J are TRBV4-1 and TRBJ1-1, with D hard to call. Trimming shortened V by 1 base and J by 5 bases, and 8 bases separated the two germline ends. Germline-derived CDR1 and CDR2 are MGHRA and YSYEKL. The CDR3 loop spans 13 amino acids. The CDR3 sequence: CASSQAEGTEAFF. Written as DNA, the CDR3 is TGCGCCAGCAGCCAAGCGGAGGGAACTGAAGCTTTCTTT.

The V call is TRBV2, the J call TRBJ2-6; D is unresolved. The CDR3 is 16 amino acids. Germline V CDR1 and CDR2: SNHLY, FYNNEI. Trimming cost V 2 bases and J 0 bases, with 8 bases left between them. CDR3 in amino acids: CASSERRPSGANVLTF. CDR3 nucleotides: TGTGCCAGCAGTGAAAGGCGGCCCTCTGGGGCCAACGTCCTGACTTTC.

The J gene is TRBJ2-7, the V gene TRBV5-6; 7 bases fit TRBD1. CDR3 length equals 13 residues. The ends lost 4 bases at V and 4 bases at J; junction bases unmatched: 5. Germline V lookup: CDR1 SGHDT, CDR2 YYEEEE. The CDR3 here is CASSDDREYEQYF. In DNA form, the CDR3 reads TGTGCCAGCAGCGACGACAGGGAATACGAGCAGTACTTC.

The chain has TRBV28 and TRBJ2-4; D possibly corresponds to TRBD2 (5 bases). Trimming cost V 5 bases and J 6 bases, with 26 bases left between them. The CDR3 sequence is 18 residues long. Germline V gives CDR1 MDHEN, CDR2 SYDVKM. The CDR3 DNA is TGTGCCAGCAGTCACAGAACCCAGCGGATAAAACAGAGAAACATTCAGTACTTC. Its protein product is CASSHRTQRIKQRNIQYF.

The chain carries TRBV15 and TRBJ1-6; no clear D. This CDR3 region has 16 residues. Per germline, CDR1 LNHNV and CDR2 YYDKDF (reference sequence). V lost 0 bases, J lost 9 bases, and 15 bases lay in between. In nucleotides, the CDR3 is TGTGCCACCAGCAGAGATCGCTGGGAGATGGGTTCACCCCTCCACTTT. Protein: CATSRDRWEMGSPLHF.

J is TRBJ1-5 and V is TRBV27, with 7 bases lining up with TRBD1. CDR3 size: 15 residues. The trim removed 5 bases at V and 6 bases at J, leaving 10 bases unmatched. CDR1 is MNHEY and CDR2 is SMNVEV in the germline V gene (reference sequence). This CDR3 is CASSTDRVGGQPQHF. As DNA, the CDR3 is TGTGCCAGCAGTACCGACAGGGTTGGAGGTCAGCCCCAGCATTTT.

This chain joins TRBV29-1 and TRBJ1-2; TRBD1 is a possible D gene (6 bases). CDR3 length: 12 amino acids. Per germline, CDR1 SQVTM and CDR2 ANQGSEA. Trimming took 2 bases from V and 8 from J, leaving 12 bases between them. The CDR3 DNA is TGCAGCGTTGAATGGGGGGGCCCGGGCTACACCTTC. Translated, it gives CSVEWGGPGYTF.

In this sample, this clone turned up a few times. V usage is TRBV27 and J usage is TRBJ1-6, with TRBD1 matching 9 bases. Per the germline V gene, CDR1 is MNHEY and CDR2 is SMNVEV (reference sequence). After removal of 6 bases from V and 10 bases from J, the junction contained 7 bases not matched to a gene. The CDR3 length is 14 residues. For the CDR3, the DNA is TGTGCCAGCAGGCCGGGACAGGGCTTGTCACCCCTCCACTTT. It specifies CASRPGQGLSPLHF.